What follows are 4 T cell receptor beta chains derived from one specimen sequenced in a study of T-cell reconstitution after alpha-beta-depleted transplantation in children. Using unique molecular identifiers, the investigators prepared the TCRbeta library. From the PCR reads, TCRdb called clonotypes with MiXCR, one entry per CDR3 protein. The profile shows hundreds of thousands of distinct CDR3 sequences, about 11% of them singletons. The sample consisted of PBMCs, taken before TCRalphabeta/CD19-depleted stem cell transplant. The receptors here all came from a child between 2 and 9 years old with inherited bone marrow failure, due to receive a stem cell transplant.

This clonotype was counted between two and nine times. This rearrangement joins TRBV19 to TRBJ2-3, with D uncertain. The germline V gene has CDR1 LNHDA and CDR2 SQIVND (reference sequence). The CDR3 is made up of 13 amino acids. V shed 6 bases and J shed 4 bases, with 11 bases lying between them. CDR3 sequence: CASSLVQPDTQYF. CDR3 in DNA: TGTGCCAGTAGCCTCGTACAGCCAGATACGCAGTATTTT.

This clonotype has ten or more counts. The chain recombines TRBV20-1 with TRBJ2-5, with TRBD2 as a possible D gene (7 bases). Trimming took 6 bases from V and 4 from J, leaving 15 bases between them. Looked up from germline, CDR1 is DFQATT and CDR2 is SNEGSKA (reference sequence). The length of the CDR3 is 13 residues. DNA of the CDR3: TGCAGTGCACACCACAGGGAGGGAGAGACCCAGTACTTC. This gives the protein CSAHHREGETQYF.

This clonotype occurred many times. The CDR3 DNA follows: TGTGCCAGCGGAGGGGCTGGGTATGGCTACACCTTC. Its translation: CASGGAGYGYTF. This chain uses TRBV12-3 or TRBV12-4 with TRBJ1-2, with D possibly matching TRBD1 (5 bases). The V gene lost 8 bases and the J gene lost 5 bases, with 12 bases spanning the gap. The CDR3 loop spans 12 amino acids.

This clonotype was picked up many times. This rearrangement joins TRBV6-2 or TRBV6-3 to TRBJ1-2; the match to TRBD1 covers 7 bases. Germline V lookup: CDR1 MNHEY, CDR2 SVGEGT. This CDR3 has 14 residues. Trimming at V came to 5 bases and at J to 7 bases, leaving 10 bases not matched to a gene. CDR3 amino acids: CASSTTGDVPGYTF. For the CDR3, the DNA is TGTGCCAGCAGTACCACAGGGGATGTGCCTGGCTACACCTTC.